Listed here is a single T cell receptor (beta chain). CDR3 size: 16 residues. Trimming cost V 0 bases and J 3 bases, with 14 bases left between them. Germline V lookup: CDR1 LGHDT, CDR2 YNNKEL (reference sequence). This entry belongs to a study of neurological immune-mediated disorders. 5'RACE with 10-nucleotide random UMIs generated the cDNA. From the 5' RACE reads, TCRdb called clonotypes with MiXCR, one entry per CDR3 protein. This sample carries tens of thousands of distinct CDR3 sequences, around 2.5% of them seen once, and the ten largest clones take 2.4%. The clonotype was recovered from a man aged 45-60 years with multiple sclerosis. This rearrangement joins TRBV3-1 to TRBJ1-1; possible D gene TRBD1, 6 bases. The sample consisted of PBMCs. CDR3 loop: CASSQDSGVLYTEAFF. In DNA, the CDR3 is TGTGCCAGCAGCCAAGATTCAGGGGTTTTGTACACTGAAGCTTTCTTT.